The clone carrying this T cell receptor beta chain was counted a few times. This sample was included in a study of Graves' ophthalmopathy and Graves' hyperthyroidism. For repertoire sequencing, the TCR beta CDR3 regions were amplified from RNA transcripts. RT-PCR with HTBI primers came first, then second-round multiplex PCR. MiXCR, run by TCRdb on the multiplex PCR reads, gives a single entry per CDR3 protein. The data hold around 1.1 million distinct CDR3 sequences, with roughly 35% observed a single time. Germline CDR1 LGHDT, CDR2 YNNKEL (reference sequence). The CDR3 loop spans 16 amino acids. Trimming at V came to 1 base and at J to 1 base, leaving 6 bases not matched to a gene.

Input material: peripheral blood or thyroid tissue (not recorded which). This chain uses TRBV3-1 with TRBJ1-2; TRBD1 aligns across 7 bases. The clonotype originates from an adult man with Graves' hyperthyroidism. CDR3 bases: TGTGCCAGCAGCCAAGTCGGTGACAGGGTTAACTATGGCTACACCTTC. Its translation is CASSQVGDRVNYGYTF.